This T cell receptor beta chain stems from a study of siplizumab effects on memory and regulatory T cells (dated by TCRdb to the late 2010s). Study-wide context: The study looked at the effect of siplizumab, an anti-CD2 antibody, on alloreactive T-cell subsets in allogeneic mixed lymphocyte reactions made from human PBMCs.

Study-wide findings and limitations: Because sequences at frequencies below about 10^-5 were poorly captured, only a minor fraction of alloreactive clones could be mapped back to unstimulated subsets. Siplizumab significantly reduced the cumulative frequency of alloreactive sequences traceable to unstimulated CD4+ memory T cells. Greater diversity appeared to be present in unstimulated naive T cells than in memory T cells, and a substantial contribution to the alloresponse seemed to be made by naive cells. Among mappable alloreactive CD4+ clones, the Treg-derived fraction averaged nearly 70% with siplizumab versus 25% to 30% in control reactions. No functional confirmation was obtained for the suppressive function of proliferating Tregs from siplizumab cultures. About 75-95% of proliferating CD4+ or CD8+ clones could not be given a naive or memory phenotype.

The junction carries 10 bases between V and J, which are trimmed by 1 base and 0 bases respectively. Its CDR3 holds 16 amino acids, cysteine through phenylalanine. The read is trimmed to its CDR3 DNA, 48 bases read in frame from base 1. CDR1 and CDR2 (SEHNR, FQNEAQ) derive from the germline V gene (reference sequence). This clone came up once. Its antigen is unknown. Nothing much larger sits one base from this clone, and base qualities are not available. The library was made by the immunoSEQ multiplex PCR assay. Approximately 93,000 TCR templates per sample were assayed by the deep sequencing platform. Genomic DNA extracted from sorted T cells was used for TCRbeta CDR3 sequencing. Per the source publication's procedure: Clonal analysis of TCRbeta CDR3 data was done in the R programming language. Comparing unstimulated samples against CFSE-low samples taken after the reaction was how alloreactive CD4+ and CD8+ clones were defined. By matching sequences to the repertoires of sorted unstimulated Treg and non-Treg cells, each alloreactive CD4+ clone was assigned a regulatory or non-regulatory origin. The source is immuneACCESS, and TCRdb retained only in-frame sequences with V and J called. Part of the clones is not carried over; for the studies checked, unresolved V genes explain less than half of this, and the remainder is unexplained. Clone size and the V and J calls come from that table; the DNA yielded D and trimming. For this sample there are about 110,000 clones; about 90% appear just once. The top ten clonotypes cover roughly 0.75% of the sample.

Sorted unstimulated T cells and proliferating T cells recovered from mixed lymphocyte reactions underwent TCRbeta CDR3 sequencing. Fresh whole blood from approximately ten HLA-typed healthy donors was used to isolate PBMCs. To map where alloreactive clones came from, CD4+ regulatory T cells in the unstimulated state were FACS-sorted. Sequences were obtained from Tregs sorted from blood. The chain uses TRBV7-9 and TRBJ2-1; the D gene cannot be resolved reliably. The origin of this receptor is a human donor in good health. CDR3 sequence: CASSLGQASSYNEQFF. The DNA sequence is given as TGTGCCAGCAGCTTAGGGCAGGCGAGCTCCTACAATGAGCAGTTCTTC.